The 8 T cell receptor beta chains presented below share a single source sample, sequenced in a study of human T cells and chemical hapten exposure. This sample's time point: patch test 2, 6 weeks after DPC sensitization. The treatment is: therapeutic diphenylcyclopropenone sensitization with weekly scalp DPC. MiXCR, run by TCRdb on the RACE reads, gives a single entry per CDR3 protein. The sample holds 360,000 or so distinct CDR3 sequences, just under 6.5% seen once. The source was whole blood, collected in connection with sensitization to the hapten diphenylcyclopropenone (DPC). The receptors originated from a woman aged 18-30 years with alopecia areata. Some clones in this sample may be carry-over from other donors' samples.

This clonotype appeared many times. The chain links TRBV20-1 to TRBJ1-1; TRBD1 aligns across 9 bases. V lost 8 bases, J lost 5 bases, and 9 bases stayed unmatched. This CDR3 spans 13 amino acids. From germline, CDR1 is DFQATT and CDR2 SNEGSKA (reference sequence). CDR3 sequence reads: CSPWTGEGTEAFF. CDR3 DNA sequence: TGCAGTCCCTGGACAGGGGAGGGAACTGAAGCTTTCTTT.

The gene calls are TRBV18 and TRBJ1-5, with 9 bases that match TRBD1. Germline loops: CDR1 KGHSH, CDR2 LQKENI. V was clipped by 2 bases and J by 6 bases; unmatched bases: 5. This CDR3 has 15 amino acids. The CDR3 is CASSPGQGSSQPQHF. CDR3 in DNA: TGTGCCAGCTCACCAGGACAGGGGTCTAGTCAGCCCCAGCATTTT.

This clonotype showed up just a few times. CDR3 amino acids: CASSTGARTDTQYF. The CDR3 bases are TGTGCCAGCAGCACGGGGGCCCGGACAGATACGCAGTATTTT. This chain links TRBV6-2 or TRBV6-3 with TRBJ2-3, with D perhaps matching TRBD1 or TRBD2 (6 bases each). The CDR3 is made up of 14 amino acids. V dropped 6 bases and J dropped 3 bases, with 13 bases sitting between them. Germline assignment: CDR1 MNHEY and CDR2 SVGEGT.

V gene TRBV2 combines with J gene TRBJ2-2; perhaps TRBD2 as D (5 bases). This CDR3 region has 13 residues. Germline V gene data show CDR1 as SNHLY and CDR2 as FYNNEI. V gave up 10 bases and J gave up 5 bases, with 14 bases separating them. CDR3 amino acids: CATRSPGTGELFF. The DNA for the CDR3 is TGTGCCACCCGGAGTCCGGGGACCGGGGAGCTGTTTTTT.

This clonotype appeared a few times. This sequence joins TRBV7-2 and TRBJ2-1, with 15 bases matching TRBD2. In germline, CDR1 is SGHTA, CDR2 FQGNSA. The CDR3 sequence is 14 residues long. With 5 bases clipped from V and 10 bases from J, the junction kept 3 bases outside the gene matches. CDR3 residues: CASSMGLAGGEQFF. For the CDR3, the DNA is TGTGCCAGCAGCATGGGACTAGCGGGGGGAGAGCAGTTCTTC. Supplemented by reference TRBV7-2 and TRBJ2-1, the full variable domain reads GAGVSQSPSNKVTEKGKDVELRCDPISGHTALYWYRQSLGQGLEFLIYFQGNSAPDKSGLPSDRFSAERTGGSVSTLTIQRTQQEDSAVYLCASSMGLAGGEQFFGPGTRLTVL.

Only a few counts were recorded for this clonotype. V gene TRBV5-5 combines with J gene TRBJ2-7; tentative D call: TRBD2 (7 bases). Trimming removed 1 base at V and 2 bases at J, with 10 bases between. There are 14 residues in the CDR3. Looked up from germline, CDR1 is SGHKS and CDR2 is YYEKEE (reference sequence). The CDR3: CASSLRGGPYEQYF. The CDR3 DNA sequence: TGTGCCAGCAGCTTGAGGGGGGGACCCTACGAGCAGTACTTC.

In this sample, this clonotype turned up a few times. The genes are TRBV29-1 and TRBJ2-7, with a weak D call TRBD1 (6 bases). Deletions cut 6 bases from V and 0 bases from J, with 9 bases between. The CDR3 is 12 residues long. Germline V gene data show CDR1 as SQVTM and CDR2 as ANQGSEA. CDR3 DNA sequence: TGCAGCGTCGGACAGACCTCCTACGAGCAGTACTTC. This translates into CSVGQTSYEQYF.

This chain connects TRBV25-1 to TRBJ2-7, with D maybe TRBD1 (6 bases). V was pared by 3 bases and J by 7 bases, with 16 bases between. Germline CDR1 and CDR2: MGHDK and SYGVNS. The CDR3 length is 14 residues. The CDR3 here is CASSESGQAQEQYF. CDR3 sequence (DNA): TGTGCCAGCAGTGAGTCGGGACAAGCTCAAGAGCAGTACTTC.